Listed below are T cell receptor beta chains from one sample, sequenced in a study of blood T cells in healthy people across ages. Using its own MiXCR run on the 5' RACE reads, TCRdb lists one record per CDR3 protein. The sample includes about 670,000 distinct CDR3 sequences, roughly 41% of them seen just once. The specimen sequenced was blood. All receptors come from a man older than 75 in good health. The CDR3 runs from the conserved cysteine through the conserved F or W. Fields, in order: clone size, D gene, J gene, V gene, CDR3 protein, CDR3 DNA. A D gene is named only where the DNA matches it firmly. Clone size is shown for a subset of rows, as once, few, many or a class of expanded clone.

size: once
D: -
J: TRBJ2-5
V: TRBV21-1
CDR3: CASSSREQQETQYF
DNA: TGTGCCAGCAGCTCTAGAGAACAGCAAGAGACCCAGTACTTC

size: -
D: -
J: TRBJ2-7
V: TRBV6-5
CDR3: CASSFSGEQYF
DNA: TGTGCCAGCAGTTTTAGCGGTGAGCAGTACTTC

size: few
D: -
J: TRBJ1-2
V: TRBV4-2
CDR3: CASSQGRTESYGYTF
DNA: TGTGCCAGCAGCCAAGGAAGGACAGAATCTTATGGCTACACCTTC

size: -
D: -
J: TRBJ1-5
V: TRBV7-8
CDR3: CASSPSFGAGNSNQPQHF
DNA: TGTGCCAGCAGCCCCAGCTTTGGGGCAGGGAATAGCAATCAGCCCCAGCATTTT

size: -
D: TRBD1
J: TRBJ2-3
V: TRBV7-2
CDR3: CASSLGTGRPDTQYF
DNA: TGTGCCAGCAGCTTAGGGACAGGGAGGCCAGATACGCAGTATTTT

size: few
D: -
J: TRBJ2-3
V: TRBV20-1
CDR3: CSARDPSRQRNTDTQYF
DNA: TGCAGTGCTAGAGATCCTAGTCGGCAGCGGAACACAGATACGCAGTATTTT

size: -
D: -
J: TRBJ2-1
V: TRBV6-2/TRBV6-3
CDR3: CASSNRYEQFF
DNA: TGTGCCAGCAGTAACCGTTATGAGCAGTTCTTC

size: few
D: TRBD2
J: TRBJ2-3
V: TRBV7-2
CDR3: CASILIGLAGRDTQYF
DNA: TGTGCCAGCATCCTAATAGGACTAGCGGGAAGGGATACGCAGTATTTT

size: -
D: -
J: TRBJ2-5
V: TRBV6-2/TRBV6-3
CDR3: CASSYFSETQYF
DNA: TGTGCCAGCAGTTACTTCAGCGAGACCCAGTACTTC

size: -
D: -
J: TRBJ2-6
V: TRBV12-5
CDR3: CASGPGSGDGANVLTF
DNA: TGTGCTAGTGGTCCGGGATCGGGTGACGGGGCCAACGTCCTGACTTTC

size: once
D: -
J: TRBJ2-3
V: TRBV4-3
CDR3: CTSSQDWVSTDTQYF
DNA: TGCACCAGCAGCCAAGATTGGGTTAGCACAGATACGCAGTATTTT

size: few
D: -
J: TRBJ1-1
V: TRBV29-1
CDR3: CSVESLGGNTEAFF
DNA: TGCAGCGTTGAGTCTCTGGGGGGGAACACTGAAGCTTTCTTT

size: -
D: -
J: TRBJ2-7
V: TRBV20-1
CDR3: CSANDYLAHEQYF
DNA: TGCAGTGCTAATGATTATCTAGCGCACGAGCAGTACTTC

size: few
D: -
J: TRBJ2-1
V: TRBV7-9
CDR3: CASSVTGNPYNEQFF
DNA: TGTGCCAGCAGCGTTACAGGGAATCCCTACAATGAGCAGTTCTTC

size: -
D: -
J: TRBJ2-5
V: TRBV11-1
CDR3: CASSLIGGQETQYF
DNA: TGTGCCAGCAGCCTAATAGGGGGCCAAGAGACCCAGTACTTC

size: -
D: -
J: TRBJ1-5
V: TRBV21-1
CDR3: CASSGRQGTNQPQHF
DNA: TGTGCCAGCAGCGGACGGCAGGGCACTAATCAGCCCCAGCATTTT

size: -
D: TRBD2
J: TRBJ2-1
V: TRBV29-1
CDR3: CSVDGGAGEQFF
DNA: TGCAGCGTTGACGGGGGGGCTGGTGAGCAGTTCTTC

size: -
D: TRBD2
J: TRBJ2-2
V: TRBV5-1
CDR3: CASSLALAGVPSTGELFF
DNA: TGCGCCAGCAGCTTGGCACTAGCGGGAGTCCCGAGCACCGGGGAGCTGTTTTTT

size: -
D: -
J: TRBJ1-1
V: TRBV24-1
CDR3: CATHGTMNTEAFF
DNA: TGTGCCACCCATGGGACGATGAACACTGAAGCTTTCTTT

size: -
D: -
J: TRBJ2-1
V: TRBV29-1
CDR3: CSVNRGGGGYEQFF
DNA: TGCAGCGTCAATCGTGGAGGGGGCGGGTATGAGCAGTTCTTC

size: few
D: -
J: TRBJ1-5
V: TRBV12-3/TRBV12-4
CDR3: CASSVRENQPQHF
DNA: TGTGCCAGCAGTGTTAGGGAGAATCAGCCCCAGCATTTT

size: -
D: -
J: TRBJ2-7
V: TRBV6-2/TRBV6-3
CDR3: CASGSTNYEQYF
DNA: TGTGCCAGCGGGTCTACAAACTACGAGCAGTACTTC

size: -
D: -
J: TRBJ2-1
V: TRBV6-2/TRBV6-3
CDR3: CASSLKGSVHEQFF
DNA: TGTGCCAGCAGTTTAAAAGGTAGTGTACATGAGCAGTTCTTC

size: -
D: -
J: TRBJ2-7
V: TRBV4-3
CDR3: CASSHGTITPYEQYF
DNA: TGCGCCAGCAGCCATGGAACAATTACCCCCTACGAGCAGTACTTC

size: -
D: -
J: TRBJ2-4
V: TRBV20-1
CDR3: CSAKPPRGNAAQYF
DNA: TGCAGTGCTAAACCCCCAAGGGGCAACGCGGCCCAGTACTTC

size: -
D: -
J: TRBJ2-2
V: TRBV10-3
CDR3: CAIRPNTGELFF
DNA: TGTGCCATCAGACCGAACACCGGGGAGCTGTTTTTT

size: -
D: -
J: TRBJ2-7
V: TRBV5-1
CDR3: CASSSRLSGASYEQYF
DNA: TGCGCCAGCAGCTCCCGACTATCTGGGGCTTCCTACGAGCAGTACTTC

size: few
D: TRBD1
J: TRBJ2-7
V: TRBV5-1
CDR3: CASSQRTGVLGEQYF
DNA: TGCGCCAGCAGCCAAAGGACAGGGGTCCTCGGGGAGCAGTACTTC

size: -
D: -
J: TRBJ2-6
V: TRBV7-2
CDR3: CASGGGGSSGANVLTF
DNA: TGTGCCAGCGGAGGGGGCGGTAGCTCTGGGGCCAACGTCCTGACTTTC

size: -
D: -
J: TRBJ2-7
V: TRBV20-1
CDR3: CSASPSWTEQYF
DNA: TGCAGTGCTAGCCCCAGTTGGACCGAGCAGTACTTC

size: -
D: -
J: TRBJ2-3
V: TRBV21-1
CDR3: CASSNSRSTDTQYF
DNA: TGTGCCAGCAGCAACAGCAGGAGTACGGATACGCAGTATTTT

size: many
D: -
J: TRBJ2-7
V: TRBV12-3/TRBV12-4
CDR3: CASRGRGEQYF
DNA: TGTGCCTCCAGGGGCAGGGGCGAGCAGTACTTC

size: -
D: TRBD2
J: TRBJ2-1
V: TRBV7-2
CDR3: CASSVPSGKNEQFF
DNA: TGTGCCAGCAGCGTTCCTAGCGGGAAGAATGAGCAGTTCTTC

size: once
D: -
J: TRBJ2-3
V: TRBV12-1
CDR3: CASSFKLAGGPGYADTQYF
DNA: TGTGCCAGCAGCTTTAAGCTAGCGGGGGGGCCCGGGTACGCAGATACGCAGTATTTT

size: -
D: -
J: TRBJ1-1
V: TRBV27
CDR3: CASTNRNTEAFF
DNA: TGTGCCAGCACCAACAGGAACACTGAAGCTTTCTTT

size: many
D: TRBD2
J: TRBJ2-3
V: TRBV29-1
CDR3: CSVDGSGGAPADTQYF
DNA: TGCAGCGTTGATGGCAGCGGGGGCGCGCCGGCTGATACGCAGTATTTT

size: -
D: TRBD2
J: TRBJ2-1
V: TRBV7-3
CDR3: CASSSWASGRAGNEQFF
DNA: TGTGCCAGCAGCAGCTGGGCTAGCGGGAGGGCAGGGAATGAGCAGTTCTTC

size: once
D: -
J: TRBJ2-1
V: TRBV5-4
CDR3: CASSQRGWGAYNEQFF
DNA: TGTGCCAGCAGCCAACGGGGCTGGGGGGCCTACAATGAGCAGTTCTTC

size: few
D: -
J: TRBJ1-5
V: TRBV3-1
CDR3: CASSQDSGGQPQHF
DNA: TGTGCCAGCAGCCAAGATTCTGGGGGTCAGCCCCAGCATTTT

size: -
D: -
J: TRBJ2-7
V: TRBV20-1
CDR3: CSLQDRTIYEQYF
DNA: TGCAGTCTCCAAGATAGGACTATCTACGAGCAGTACTTC

size: -
D: -
J: TRBJ2-1
V: TRBV5-1
CDR3: CASSPGGEYNEQFF
DNA: TGCGCCAGCAGCCCTGGCGGAGAATACAATGAGCAGTTCTTC